This TCR beta chain was sequenced in a study of CD8 T cells in ankylosing spondylitis. TCRdb recomputed calls from the 5' RACE reads with MiXCR, one row per CDR3 protein. The table lists around 180,000 distinct CDR3 sequences, 10% to 15% of them singletons. This clonotype was recorded a few times. With 5 bases removed from V and 1 base from J, the gap between germline ends came to 13 bases. The CDR3 length is 15 residues. Germline V gives CDR1 MNHEY, CDR2 SMNVEV (reference sequence). The chain combines TRBV27 with TRBJ2-3; D gene unclear. The specimen sequenced was blood, either unsorted or a sorted T cell fraction (not recorded which). This receptor was identified in a female donor with ankylosing spondylitis or in good health (not recorded which). The CDR3 sequence is CASSLSPARTDTQYF. Written as DNA, the CDR3 is TGTGCCAGCAGTCTAAGTCCCGCCCGCACAGATACGCAGTATTTT.